One and the same sample provided the 13 T cell receptor beta chains below, sequenced in a study of blood T cell repertoires in COVID-19. Sequenced by immunoSEQ multiplex PCR; TCRdb stores in-frame clones only, minus some. The data show 300,000 to 400,000 clones, 80% to 90% seen once. Sample: peripheral blood. The receptors derive from a man aged 30-40 years with active or convalescent COVID-19.

The J gene is TRBJ1-3, the V gene TRBV16; the D gene is possibly TRBD1 (6 bases). Germline V gene data show CDR1 as KGHSY and CDR2 as FQNENV. V was clipped by 0 bases and J by 2 bases, with 8 bases between them. The CDR3 is made up of 15 amino acids. The DNA of the CDR3 is TGTGCCAGCAGCCAATCGTGGGACACTGGAAACACCATATATTTT. As protein: CASSQSWDTGNTIYF.

This chain connects TRBV10-3 to TRBJ2-3; possibly TRBD1 for D (5 bases). Trimming left V 6 bases short and J 0 bases short, with 13 bases between. CDR3 length equals 15 residues. Germline V gives CDR1 ENHRY, CDR2 SYGVKD. The CDR3 DNA sequence: TGTGCCATCAGCTCAGACAGTGTTAGCACAGATACGCAGTATTTT. It yields the protein CAISSDSVSTDTQYF.

The V call is TRBV13, the J call TRBJ1-3, with 10 bases that match TRBD1. Germline V gives CDR1 PRHDT, CDR2 FYEKMQ (reference sequence). Trimming removed 5 bases from V and 1 base from J; junction bases left unmatched: 5. There are 16 residues in the CDR3. The CDR3 nucleotides read TGTGCCAGCAGCCGGGGACAGGGGAGGTCTGGAAACACCATATATTTT. Residues: CASSRGQGRSGNTIYF. Full variable domain (missing parts from reference TRBV13 and TRBJ1-3): AAGVIQSPRHLIKEKRETATLKCYPIPRHDTVYWYQQGPGQDPQFLISFYEKMQSDKGSIPDRFSAQQFSDYHSELNMSSLELGDSALYFCASSRGQGRSGNTIYFGEGSWLTVV.

This sequence joins TRBV4-3 and TRBJ2-3; 10 bases agree with TRBD2. Germline-derived CDR1 and CDR2 are LGHNA and YSLEER. J gave up 5 bases and V 0 bases, and 11 bases lay outside the gene matches. The CDR3 has 18 residues. DNA for the CDR3: TGCGCCAGCAGCCAAGACGCTGGGCTAGCGGGAGCTGAAGATACGCAGTATTTT. Translation: CASSQDAGLAGAEDTQYF.

The CDR3 loop is CAWEGQASSYEQYF. DNA of the CDR3: TGTGCCTGGGAGGGACAGGCCAGCTCCTACGAGCAGTACTTC. V is TRBV30 and J is TRBJ2-7; 8 bases map to TRBD1. This CDR3 has 14 residues. V lost 5 bases and J lost 0; bases outside the gene matches: 6. Germline V gene sequence: CDR1 GTSNPN, CDR2 SVGIG (reference sequence). Full variable domain (remainder filled in from reference TRBV30 and TRBJ2-7): SQTIHQWPATLVQPVGSPLSLECTVEGTSNPNLYWYRQAAGRGLQLLFYSVGIGQISSEVPQNLSASRPQDRQFILSSKKLLLSDSGFYLCAWEGQASSYEQYFGPGTRLTVT.

J is TRBJ2-3 and V is TRBV29-1; TRBD1 aligns across 8 bases. V lost 6 bases to trimming and J lost 5 bases; unmatched junction nucleotides: 7. Germline V gives CDR1 SQVTM, CDR2 ANQGSEA. The CDR3 consists of 13 residues. The chain's CDR3 is CSVDQGAGDTQYF. DNA for the CDR3: TGCAGCGTGGATCAGGGGGCTGGAGATACGCAGTATTTT.

This clone was detected only once. V and J are TRBV13 and TRBJ2-1, with a tentative D call TRBD2 (6 bases). Looked up from germline, CDR1 is PRHDT and CDR2 is FYEKMQ (reference sequence). This CDR3 spans 12 amino acids. Trimming removed 6 bases at V and 8 bases at J, with 11 bases between. The chain's CDR3 is CASRTGVDEQFF. The CDR3 DNA reads as TGTGCCAGCAGGACGGGGGTGGATGAGCAGTTCTTC. Variable domain in full (rest from reference TRBV13 and TRBJ2-1): AAGVIQSPRHLIKEKRETATLKCYPIPRHDTVYWYQQGPGQDPQFLISFYEKMQSDKGSIPDRFSAQQFSDYHSELNMSSLELGDSALYFCASRTGVDEQFFGPGTRLTVL.

V and J are TRBV9 and TRBJ2-1; 9 nucleotides agree with TRBD1. The CDR3 covers 15 residues. Germline-derived CDR1 and CDR2 are SGDLS and YYNGEE. Trimming removed 0 bases from V and 8 bases from J; junction bases left unmatched: 6. In DNA form, the CDR3 reads TGTGCCAGCAGCGTAGGGGACAGGGCAGGCGATGAGCAGTTCTTC. It codes for CASSVGDRAGDEQFF.

The chain joins TRBV6-5 to TRBJ2-7; TRBD2 aligns across 8 bases. The CDR3 sequence is 13 residues long. Unmatched junction bases numbered 6, after V lost 8 bases and J lost 3 bases. Per the germline V gene, CDR1 is MNHEY and CDR2 is SVGAGI. CDR3 DNA sequence: TGTGCCAGCGGGCGGGGGGATGGCTACGAGCAGTACTTC. Amino acid sequence: CASGRGDGYEQYF.

This rearrangement joins TRBV7-9 to TRBJ1-1; the D is unclear. CDR1 and CDR2 from the germline V gene are SEHNR and FQNEAQ (reference sequence). With 5 bases removed from V and 3 bases from J, the gap between germline ends came to 10 bases. CDR3 length: 13 residues. The CDR3 coding sequence is TGTGCCAGCAGCCCCAGAAGTGACACTGAAGCTTTCTTT. This codes for CASSPRSDTEAFF.

The chain employs TRBV11-2 and TRBJ2-2, with D possibly being TRBD1 (5 bases). Germline-derived CDR1 and CDR2 are SGHAT and FQNNGV. V was pared by 6 bases and J by 1 base, with 12 bases between. The CDR3 extends over 15 amino acids. This CDR3 is CASSPPRVNTGELFF. The CDR3 nucleotides read TGTGCCAGCAGTCCCCCCAGGGTGAACACCGGGGAGCTGTTTTTT. Drawing the rest from reference TRBV11-2 and TRBJ2-2, the complete variable domain is EAGVAQSPRYKIIEKRQSVAFWCNPISGHATLYWYQQILGQGPKLLIQFQNNGVVDDSQLPKDRFSAERLKGVDSTLKIQPAKLEDSAVYLCASSPPRVNTGELFFGEGSRLTVL.

CDR3 amino acids: CAISESPADTQYF. In DNA, the CDR3 is TGTGCCATCAGTGAGTCCCCAGCGGATACGCAGTATTTT. The chain carries TRBV10-3 and TRBJ2-3; no clear D gene. The CDR3 totals 13 residues. Germline values: CDR1 ENHRY, CDR2 SYGVKD. Trimming took off 0 bases at V and 6 bases at J, with 7 bases between the two ends.

The chain recombines TRBV2 with TRBJ2-7; no reliable D call. The CDR3 sequence is 11 residues long. V shed 5 bases and J shed 4 bases, with 6 bases lying between them. Germline lookup yields CDR1 SNHLY and CDR2 FYNNEI. The CDR3 here is CASSYKYEQYF. The CDR3 DNA reads as TGTGCCAGCAGTTATAAATACGAGCAGTACTTC.